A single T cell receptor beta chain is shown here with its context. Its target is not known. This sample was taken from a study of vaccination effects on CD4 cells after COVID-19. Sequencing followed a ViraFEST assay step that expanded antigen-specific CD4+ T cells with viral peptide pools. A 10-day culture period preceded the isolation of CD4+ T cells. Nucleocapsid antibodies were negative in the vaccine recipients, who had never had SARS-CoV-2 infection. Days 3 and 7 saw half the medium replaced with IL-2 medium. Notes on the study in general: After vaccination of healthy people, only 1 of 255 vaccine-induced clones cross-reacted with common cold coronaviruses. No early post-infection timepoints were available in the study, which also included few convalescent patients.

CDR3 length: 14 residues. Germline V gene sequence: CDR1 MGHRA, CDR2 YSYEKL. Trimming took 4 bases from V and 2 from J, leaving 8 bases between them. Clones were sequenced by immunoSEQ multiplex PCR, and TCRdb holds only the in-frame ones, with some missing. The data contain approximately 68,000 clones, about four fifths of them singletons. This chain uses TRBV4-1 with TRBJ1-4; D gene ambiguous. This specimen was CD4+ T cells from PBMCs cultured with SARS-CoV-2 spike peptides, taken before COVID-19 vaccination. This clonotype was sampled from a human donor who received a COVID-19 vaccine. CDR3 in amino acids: CASSLAGTNEKLFF. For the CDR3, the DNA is TGCGCCAGCAGCCTCGCCGGCACTAATGAAAAACTGTTTTTT.